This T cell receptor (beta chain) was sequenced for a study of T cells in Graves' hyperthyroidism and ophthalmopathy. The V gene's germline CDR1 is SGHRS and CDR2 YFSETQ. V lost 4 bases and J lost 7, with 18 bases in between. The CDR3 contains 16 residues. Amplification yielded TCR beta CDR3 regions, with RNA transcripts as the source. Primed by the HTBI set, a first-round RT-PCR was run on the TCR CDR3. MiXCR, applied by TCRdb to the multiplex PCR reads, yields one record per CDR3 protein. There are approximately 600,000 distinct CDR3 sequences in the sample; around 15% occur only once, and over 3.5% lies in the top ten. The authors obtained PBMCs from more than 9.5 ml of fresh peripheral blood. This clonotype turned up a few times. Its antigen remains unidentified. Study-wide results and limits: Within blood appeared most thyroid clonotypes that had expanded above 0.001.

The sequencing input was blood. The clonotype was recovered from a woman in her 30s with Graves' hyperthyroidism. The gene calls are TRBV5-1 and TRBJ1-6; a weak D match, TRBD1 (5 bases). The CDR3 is CASSTASGTGNSPLHF. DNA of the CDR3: TGCGCCAGCAGCACAGCATCCGGGACGGGGAATTCACCCCTCCACTTT.